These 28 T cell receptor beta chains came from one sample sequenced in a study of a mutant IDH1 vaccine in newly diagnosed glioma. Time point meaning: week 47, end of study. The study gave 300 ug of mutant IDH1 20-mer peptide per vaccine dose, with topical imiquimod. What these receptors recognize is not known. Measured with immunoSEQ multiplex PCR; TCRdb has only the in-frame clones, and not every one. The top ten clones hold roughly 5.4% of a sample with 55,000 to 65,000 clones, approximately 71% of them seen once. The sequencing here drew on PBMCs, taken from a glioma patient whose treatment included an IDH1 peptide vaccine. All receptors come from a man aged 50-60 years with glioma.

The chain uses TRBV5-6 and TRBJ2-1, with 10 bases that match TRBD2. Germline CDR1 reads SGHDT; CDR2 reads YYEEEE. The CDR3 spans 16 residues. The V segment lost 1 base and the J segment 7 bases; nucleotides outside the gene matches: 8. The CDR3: CASSLLPSGGRNEQFF. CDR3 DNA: TGTGCCAGCAGCTTGCTGCCTAGCGGGGGTAGGAATGAGCAGTTCTTC.

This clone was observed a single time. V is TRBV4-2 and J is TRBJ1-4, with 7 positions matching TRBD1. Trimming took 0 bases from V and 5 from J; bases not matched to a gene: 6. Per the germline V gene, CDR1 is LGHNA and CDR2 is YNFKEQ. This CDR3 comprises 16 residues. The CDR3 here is CASSQEDRAQNEKLFF. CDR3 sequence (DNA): TGTGCCAGCAGCCAAGAAGACAGGGCGCAAAATGAAAAACTGTTTTTT.

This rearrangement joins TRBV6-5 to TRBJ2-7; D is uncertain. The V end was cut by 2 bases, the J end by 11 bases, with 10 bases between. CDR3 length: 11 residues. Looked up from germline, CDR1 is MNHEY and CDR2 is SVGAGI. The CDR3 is CASSYGSGEYF. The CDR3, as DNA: TGTGCCAGCAGTTACGGATCGGGCGAGTACTTC.

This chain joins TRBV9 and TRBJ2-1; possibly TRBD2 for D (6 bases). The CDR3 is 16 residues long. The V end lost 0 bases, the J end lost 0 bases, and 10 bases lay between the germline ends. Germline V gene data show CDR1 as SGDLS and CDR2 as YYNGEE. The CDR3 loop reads CASSVERAHSYNEQFF. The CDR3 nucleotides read TGTGCCAGCAGCGTAGAGCGGGCCCACTCCTACAATGAGCAGTTCTTC.

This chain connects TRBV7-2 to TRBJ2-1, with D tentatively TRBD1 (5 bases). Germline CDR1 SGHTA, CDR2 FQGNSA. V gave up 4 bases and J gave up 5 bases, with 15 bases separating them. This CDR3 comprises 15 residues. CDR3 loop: CASSSKWGRHNEQFF. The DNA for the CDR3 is TGTGCCAGCAGCTCAAAGTGGGGCCGCCACAATGAGCAGTTCTTC. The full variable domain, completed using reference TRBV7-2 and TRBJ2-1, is GAGVSQSPSNKVTEKGKDVELRCDPISGHTALYWYRQSLGQGLEFLIYFQGNSAPDKSGLPSDRFSAERTGGSVSTLTIQRTQQEDSAVYLCASSSKWGRHNEQFFGPGTRLTVL.

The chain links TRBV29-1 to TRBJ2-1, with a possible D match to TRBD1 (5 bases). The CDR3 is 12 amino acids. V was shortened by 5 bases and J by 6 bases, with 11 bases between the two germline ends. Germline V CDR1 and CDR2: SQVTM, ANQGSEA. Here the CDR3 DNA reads TGCAGCGTTAGGAAGGGGTCCAATGAGCAGTTCTTC. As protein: CSVRKGSNEQFF.

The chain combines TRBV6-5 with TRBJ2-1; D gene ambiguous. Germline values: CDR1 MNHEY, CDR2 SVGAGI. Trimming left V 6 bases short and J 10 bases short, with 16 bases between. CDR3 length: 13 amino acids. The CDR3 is CASRVRSKFEQFF. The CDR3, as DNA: TGTGCCAGCAGGGTTAGATCGAAGTTCGAGCAGTTCTTC.

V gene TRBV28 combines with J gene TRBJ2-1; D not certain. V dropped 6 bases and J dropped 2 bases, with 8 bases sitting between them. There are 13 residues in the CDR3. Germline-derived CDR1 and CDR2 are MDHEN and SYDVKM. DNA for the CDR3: TGTGCCAGCAGGCCTGGCCCCTACAATGAGCAGTTCTTC. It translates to CASRPGPYNEQFF.

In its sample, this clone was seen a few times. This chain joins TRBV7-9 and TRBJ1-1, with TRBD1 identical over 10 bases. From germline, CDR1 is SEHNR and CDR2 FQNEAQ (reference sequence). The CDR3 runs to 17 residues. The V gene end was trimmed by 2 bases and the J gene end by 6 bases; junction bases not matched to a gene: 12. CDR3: CASSLPTKGGQGAEAFF. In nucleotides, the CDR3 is TGTGCCAGCAGCTTACCCACCAAGGGAGGACAGGGGGCTGAAGCTTTCTTT.

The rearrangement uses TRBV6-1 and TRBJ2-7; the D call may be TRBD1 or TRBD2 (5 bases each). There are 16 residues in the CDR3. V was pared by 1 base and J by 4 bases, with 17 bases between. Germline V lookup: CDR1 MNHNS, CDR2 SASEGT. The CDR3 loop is CASSEVTRGAGYEQYF. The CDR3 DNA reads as TGTGCCAGCAGTGAAGTAACGAGGGGAGCCGGGTACGAGCAGTACTTC.

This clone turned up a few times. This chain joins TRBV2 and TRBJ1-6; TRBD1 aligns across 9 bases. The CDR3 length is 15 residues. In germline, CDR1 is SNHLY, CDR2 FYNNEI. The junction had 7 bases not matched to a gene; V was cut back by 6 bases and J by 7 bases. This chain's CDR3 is CASSTTTGGNSPLHF. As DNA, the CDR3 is TGTGCCAGCAGCACTACTACAGGGGGCAATTCACCCCTCCACTTT.

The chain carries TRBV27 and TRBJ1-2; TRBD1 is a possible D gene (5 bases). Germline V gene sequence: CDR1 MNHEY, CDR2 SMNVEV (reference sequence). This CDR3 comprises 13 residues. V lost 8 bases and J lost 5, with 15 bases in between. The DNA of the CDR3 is TGTGCCAGCGCAGGGACCCACTATTATGGCTACACCTTC. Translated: CASAGTHYYGYTF.

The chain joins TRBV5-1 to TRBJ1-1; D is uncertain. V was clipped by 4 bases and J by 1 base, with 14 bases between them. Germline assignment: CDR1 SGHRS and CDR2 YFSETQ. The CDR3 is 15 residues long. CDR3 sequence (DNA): TGCGCCAGCAGCCCTTACGGAGGGCCGAACACTGAAGCTTTCTTT. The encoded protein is CASSPYGGPNTEAFF.

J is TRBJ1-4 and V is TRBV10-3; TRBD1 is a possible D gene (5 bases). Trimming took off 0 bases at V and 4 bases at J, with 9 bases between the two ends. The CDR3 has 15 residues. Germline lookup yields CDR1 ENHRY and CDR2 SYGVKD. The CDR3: CAISESGGNNEKLFF. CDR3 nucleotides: TGTGCCATCAGTGAGTCGGGGGGAAATAATGAAAAACTGTTTTTT.

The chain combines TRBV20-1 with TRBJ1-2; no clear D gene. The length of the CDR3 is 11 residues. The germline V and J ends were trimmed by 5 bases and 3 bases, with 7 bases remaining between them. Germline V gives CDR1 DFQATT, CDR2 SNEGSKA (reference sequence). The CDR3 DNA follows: TGCAGTGCTGGTAGCGACTATGGCTACACCTTC. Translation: CSAGSDYGYTF.

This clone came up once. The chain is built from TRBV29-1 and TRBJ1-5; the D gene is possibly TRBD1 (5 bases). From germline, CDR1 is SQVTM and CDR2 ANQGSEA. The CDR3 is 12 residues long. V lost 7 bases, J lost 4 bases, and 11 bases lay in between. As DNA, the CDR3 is TGCAGCGCCCGGGACGGAAATCAGCCCCAGCATTTT. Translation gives CSARDGNQPQHF.

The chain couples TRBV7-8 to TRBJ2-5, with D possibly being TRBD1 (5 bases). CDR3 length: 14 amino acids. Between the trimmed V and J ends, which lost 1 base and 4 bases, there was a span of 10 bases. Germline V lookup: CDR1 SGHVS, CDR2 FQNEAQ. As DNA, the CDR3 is TGTGCCAGCAGCTTAGGCGTGGGGCTAGAGACCCAGTACTTC. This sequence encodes CASSLGVGLETQYF.

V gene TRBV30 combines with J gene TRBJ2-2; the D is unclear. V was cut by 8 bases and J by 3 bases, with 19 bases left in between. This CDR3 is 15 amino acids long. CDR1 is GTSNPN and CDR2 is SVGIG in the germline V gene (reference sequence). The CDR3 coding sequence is TGTGCCCGCGAGAATGGGGTAGAGTACACCGGGGAGCTGTTTTTT. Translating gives CARENGVEYTGELFF.

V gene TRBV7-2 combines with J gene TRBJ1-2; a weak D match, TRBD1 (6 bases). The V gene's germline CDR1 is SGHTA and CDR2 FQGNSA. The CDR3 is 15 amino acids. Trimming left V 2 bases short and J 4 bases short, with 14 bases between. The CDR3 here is CASSLRGQPIYGYTF. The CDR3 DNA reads TGTGCCAGCAGCTTAAGGGGACAACCGATCTATGGCTACACCTTC. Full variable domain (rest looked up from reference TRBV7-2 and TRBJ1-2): GAGVSQSPSNKVTEKGKDVELRCDPISGHTALYWYRQSLGQGLEFLIYFQGNSAPDKSGLPSDRFSAERTGGSVSTLTIQRTQQEDSAVYLCASSLRGQPIYGYTFGSGTRLTVV.

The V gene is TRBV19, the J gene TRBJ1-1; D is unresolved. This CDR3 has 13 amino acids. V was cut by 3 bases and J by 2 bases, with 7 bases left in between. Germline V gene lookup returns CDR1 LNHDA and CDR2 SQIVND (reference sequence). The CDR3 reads CASSITANTEAFF. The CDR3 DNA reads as TGTGCCAGTAGTATCACGGCCAACACTGAAGCTTTCTTT.

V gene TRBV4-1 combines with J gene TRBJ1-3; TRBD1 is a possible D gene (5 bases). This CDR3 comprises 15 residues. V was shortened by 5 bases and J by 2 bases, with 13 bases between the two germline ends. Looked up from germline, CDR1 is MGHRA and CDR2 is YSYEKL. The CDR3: CASSWRGGTGNTIYF. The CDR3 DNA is TGCGCCAGCAGCTGGAGGGGAGGGACTGGAAACACCATATATTTT.

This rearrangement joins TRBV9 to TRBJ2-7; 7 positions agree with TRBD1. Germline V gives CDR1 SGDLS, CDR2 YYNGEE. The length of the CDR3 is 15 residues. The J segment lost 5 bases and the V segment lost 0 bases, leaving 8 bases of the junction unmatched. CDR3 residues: CASSVVGRGRDEQYF. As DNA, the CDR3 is TGTGCCAGCAGCGTAGTGGGTAGGGGGCGGGACGAGCAGTACTTC.

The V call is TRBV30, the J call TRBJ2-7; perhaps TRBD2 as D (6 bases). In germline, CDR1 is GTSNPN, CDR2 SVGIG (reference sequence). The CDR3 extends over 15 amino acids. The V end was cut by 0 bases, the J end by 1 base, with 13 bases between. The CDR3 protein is CAWSVRGAKSYEQYF. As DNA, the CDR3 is TGTGCCTGGAGTGTACGCGGGGCGAAATCCTACGAGCAGTACTTC.

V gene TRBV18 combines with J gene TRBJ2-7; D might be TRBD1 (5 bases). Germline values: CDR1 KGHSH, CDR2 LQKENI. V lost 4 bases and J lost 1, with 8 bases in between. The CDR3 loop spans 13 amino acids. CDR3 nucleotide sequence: TGTGCCAGCTCACGACAGTTTTCCTACGAGCAGTACTTC. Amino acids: CASSRQFSYEQYF.

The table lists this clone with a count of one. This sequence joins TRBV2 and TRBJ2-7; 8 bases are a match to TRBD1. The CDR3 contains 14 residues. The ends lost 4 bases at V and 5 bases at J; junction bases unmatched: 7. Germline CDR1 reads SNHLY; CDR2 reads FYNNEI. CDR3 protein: CASSARQGWNEQYF. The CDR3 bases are TGTGCCAGCAGTGCCCGACAGGGGTGGAACGAGCAGTACTTC.

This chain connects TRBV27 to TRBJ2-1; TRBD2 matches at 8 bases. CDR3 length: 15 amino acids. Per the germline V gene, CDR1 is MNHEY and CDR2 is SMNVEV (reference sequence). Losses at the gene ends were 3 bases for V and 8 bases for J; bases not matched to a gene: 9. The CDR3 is CASSLRRGVLYEQFF. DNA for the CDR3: TGTGCCAGCAGTTTGAGGCGGGGGGTCCTTTATGAGCAGTTCTTC.

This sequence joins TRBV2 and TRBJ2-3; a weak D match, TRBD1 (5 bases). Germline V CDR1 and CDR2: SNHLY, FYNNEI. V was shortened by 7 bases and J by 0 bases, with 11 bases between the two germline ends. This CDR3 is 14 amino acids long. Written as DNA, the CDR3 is TGTGCCAGCACCACAGACAGTAGCACAGATACGCAGTATTTT. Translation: CASTTDSSTDTQYF.

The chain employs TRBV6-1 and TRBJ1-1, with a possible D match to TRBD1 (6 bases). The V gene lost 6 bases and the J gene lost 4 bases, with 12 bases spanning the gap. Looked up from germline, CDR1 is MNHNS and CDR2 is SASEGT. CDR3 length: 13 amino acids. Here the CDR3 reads CASRIQGVTEAFF. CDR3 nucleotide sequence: TGTGCCAGCAGGATACAGGGAGTCACTGAAGCTTTCTTT.